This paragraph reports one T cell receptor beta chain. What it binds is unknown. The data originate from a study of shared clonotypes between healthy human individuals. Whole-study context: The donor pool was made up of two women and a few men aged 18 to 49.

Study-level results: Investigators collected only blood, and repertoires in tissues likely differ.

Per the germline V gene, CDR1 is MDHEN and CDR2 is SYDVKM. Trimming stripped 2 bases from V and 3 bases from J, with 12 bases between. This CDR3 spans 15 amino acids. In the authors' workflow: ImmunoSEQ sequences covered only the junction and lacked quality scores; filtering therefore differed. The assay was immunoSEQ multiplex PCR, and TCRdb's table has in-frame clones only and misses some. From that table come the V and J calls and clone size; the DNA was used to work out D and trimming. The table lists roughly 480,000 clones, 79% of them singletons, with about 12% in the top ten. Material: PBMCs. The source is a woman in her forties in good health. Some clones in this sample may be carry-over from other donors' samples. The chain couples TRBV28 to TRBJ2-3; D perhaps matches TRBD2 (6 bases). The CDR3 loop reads CASSLGSGRTDTQYF. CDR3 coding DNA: TGTGCCAGCAGTTTAGGGTCAGGGAGGACAGATACGCAGTATTTT.